What follows is one T cell receptor (beta chain) and its context. Its antigen is still unknown. This CDR3 spans 14 amino acids. V was pared by 7 bases and J by 8 bases, with 8 bases of the junction left unmatched. Germline V gene sequence: CDR1 MGHDK, CDR2 SYGVNS. This entry is derived from a study of cytomegalovirus exposure and HLA in healthy donors. Study outcomes and limitations: Per a later analysis, HLA-associated TCR beta chains showed more clonal expansion than other, equally common TCR beta chains.

Amplification used 60 Vbeta primers and 13 Jbeta primers. TCRdb keeps only in-frame clones here, not all; method: immunoSEQ multiplex PCR. The sample has under 50,000 clones; roughly 87% are singletons. The TCR originated in a middle-aged woman in good health and CMV-seropositive. Sequenced sample: PBMCs. The rearrangement joins TRBV25-1 to TRBJ2-1; TRBD1 aligns across 10 bases. CDR3 in amino acids: CASTDRGPWDEQFF. CDR3 DNA: TGTGCCAGCACTGACAGGGGGCCTTGGGATGAGCAGTTCTTC.